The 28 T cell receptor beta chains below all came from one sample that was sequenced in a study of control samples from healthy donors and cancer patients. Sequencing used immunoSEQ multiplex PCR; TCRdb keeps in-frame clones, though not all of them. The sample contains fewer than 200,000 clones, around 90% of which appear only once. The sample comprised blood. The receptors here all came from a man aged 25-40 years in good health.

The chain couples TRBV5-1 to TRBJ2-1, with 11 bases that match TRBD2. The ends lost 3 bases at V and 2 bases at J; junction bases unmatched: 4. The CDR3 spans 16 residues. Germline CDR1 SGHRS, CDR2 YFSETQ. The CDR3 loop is CASSSYSGGAYNEQFF. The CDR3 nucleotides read TGCGCCAGCAGCTCCTATAGCGGGGGGGCCTACAATGAGCAGTTCTTC. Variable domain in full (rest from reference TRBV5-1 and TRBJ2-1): KAGVTQTPRYLIKTRGQQVTLSCSPISGHRSVSWYQQTPGQGLQFLFEYFSETQRNKGNFPGRFSGRQFSNSRSEMNVSTLELGDSALYLCASSSYSGGAYNEQFFGPGTRLTVL.

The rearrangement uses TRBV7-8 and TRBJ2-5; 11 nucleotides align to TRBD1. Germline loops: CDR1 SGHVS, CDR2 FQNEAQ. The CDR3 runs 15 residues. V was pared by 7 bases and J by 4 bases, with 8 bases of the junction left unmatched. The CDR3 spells CASTPEGQGVETQYF. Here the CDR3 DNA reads TGTGCCAGCACTCCAGAGGGACAGGGGGTAGAGACCCAGTACTTC.

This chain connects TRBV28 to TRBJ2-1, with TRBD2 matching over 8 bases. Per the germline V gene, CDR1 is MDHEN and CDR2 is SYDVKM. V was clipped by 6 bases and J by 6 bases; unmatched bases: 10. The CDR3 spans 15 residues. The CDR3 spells CASRPGLGGGNEQFF. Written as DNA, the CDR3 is TGTGCCAGCAGACCGGGACTAGGGGGTGGCAATGAGCAGTTCTTC.

The DNA of the CDR3 is TGTGCCAGCAGTTTATCGGGGCGCGGGAGCTCCTACGAGCAGTACTTC. It translates to CASSLSGRGSSYEQYF. V usage is TRBV27 and J usage is TRBJ2-7, with 7 bases that match TRBD2. This CDR3 contains 16 residues. Germline V CDR1 and CDR2: MNHEY, SMNVEV (reference sequence). V lost 0 bases, J lost 0 bases, and 5 bases stayed unmatched.

CDR3 DNA sequence: TGTGTCAGAAGCCCCCCGCGGTTAGCCTACGAGCAGTACTTC. Its translation: CVRSPPRLAYEQYF. The rearrangement uses TRBV7-5 and TRBJ2-7; the D segment call TRBD2 is taken from the table without a DNA check. TRBV7-5 is flagged as a pseudogene. The CDR3 loop spans 14 amino acids.

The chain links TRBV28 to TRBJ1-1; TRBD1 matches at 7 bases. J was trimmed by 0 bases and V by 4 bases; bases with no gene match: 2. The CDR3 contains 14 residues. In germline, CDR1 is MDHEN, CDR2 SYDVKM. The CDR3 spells CASSSGQMNTEAFF. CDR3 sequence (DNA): TGTGCCAGCAGTTCGGGACAGATGAACACTGAAGCTTTCTTT.

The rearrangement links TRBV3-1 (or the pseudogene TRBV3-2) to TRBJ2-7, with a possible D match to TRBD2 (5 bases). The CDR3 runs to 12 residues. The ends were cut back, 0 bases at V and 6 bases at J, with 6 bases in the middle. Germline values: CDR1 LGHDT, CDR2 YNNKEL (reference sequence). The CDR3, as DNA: TGTGCCAGCAGCCAAGATCGGGGCGAGCAGTACTTC. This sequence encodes CASSQDRGEQYF.

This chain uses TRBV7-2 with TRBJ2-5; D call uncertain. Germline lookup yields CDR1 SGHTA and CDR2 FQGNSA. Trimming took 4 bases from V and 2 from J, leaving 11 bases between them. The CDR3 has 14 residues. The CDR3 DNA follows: TGTGCCAGCAGCTCAGGTATGTTACAAGAGACCCAGTACTTC. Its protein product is CASSSGMLQETQYF.

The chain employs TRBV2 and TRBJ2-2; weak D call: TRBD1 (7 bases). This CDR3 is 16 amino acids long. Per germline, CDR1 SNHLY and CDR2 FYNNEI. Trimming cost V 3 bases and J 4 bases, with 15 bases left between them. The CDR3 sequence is CASSDFRQGGTGELFF. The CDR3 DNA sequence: TGTGCCAGCAGTGATTTTAGACAGGGAGGCACCGGGGAGCTGTTTTTT. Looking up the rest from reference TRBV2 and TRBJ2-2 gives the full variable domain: EPEVTQTPSHQVTQMGQEVILRCVPISNHLYFYWYRQILGQKVEFLVSFYNNEISEKSEIFDDQFSVERPDGSNFTLKIRSTKLEDSAMYFCASSDFRQGGTGELFFGEGSRLTVL.

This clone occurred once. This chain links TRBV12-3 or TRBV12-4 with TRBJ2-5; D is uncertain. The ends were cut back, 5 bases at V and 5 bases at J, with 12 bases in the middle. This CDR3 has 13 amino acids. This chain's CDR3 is CASSTDGKETQYF. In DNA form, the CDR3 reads TGTGCCAGCAGTACAGACGGAAAGGAGACCCAGTACTTC.

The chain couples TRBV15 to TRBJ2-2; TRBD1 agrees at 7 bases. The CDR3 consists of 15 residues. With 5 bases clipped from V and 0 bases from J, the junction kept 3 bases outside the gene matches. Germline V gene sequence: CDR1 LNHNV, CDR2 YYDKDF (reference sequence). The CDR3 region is CATSGQDPNTGELFF. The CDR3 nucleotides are TGTGCCACCAGCGGACAGGATCCGAACACCGGGGAGCTGTTTTTT.

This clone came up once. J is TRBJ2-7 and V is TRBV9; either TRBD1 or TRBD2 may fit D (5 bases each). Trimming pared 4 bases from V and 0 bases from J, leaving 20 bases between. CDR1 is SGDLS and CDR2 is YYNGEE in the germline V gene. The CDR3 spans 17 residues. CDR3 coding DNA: TGTGCCAGCAGCCCTCGTCCGGGACGCAGTACCTCCTACGAGCAGTACTTC. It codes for CASSPRPGRSTSYEQYF.

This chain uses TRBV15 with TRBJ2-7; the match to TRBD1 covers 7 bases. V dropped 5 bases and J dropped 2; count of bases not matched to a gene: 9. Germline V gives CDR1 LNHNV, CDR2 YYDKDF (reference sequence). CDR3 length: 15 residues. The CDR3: CATSRPETGTYEQYF. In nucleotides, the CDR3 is TGTGCCACCAGCCGACCGGAGACAGGGACCTACGAGCAGTACTTC.

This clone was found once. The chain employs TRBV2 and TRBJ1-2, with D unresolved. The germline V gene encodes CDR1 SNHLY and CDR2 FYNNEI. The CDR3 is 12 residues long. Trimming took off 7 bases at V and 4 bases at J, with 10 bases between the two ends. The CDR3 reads CASKAGSYGYTF. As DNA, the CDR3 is TGTGCCAGCAAGGCAGGAAGCTATGGCTACACCTTC.

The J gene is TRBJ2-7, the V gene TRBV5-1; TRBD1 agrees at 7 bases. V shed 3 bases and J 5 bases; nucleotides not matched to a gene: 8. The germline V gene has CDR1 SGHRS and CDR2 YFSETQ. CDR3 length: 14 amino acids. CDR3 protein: CASSWTGRGNEQYF. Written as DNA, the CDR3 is TGCGCCAGCAGCTGGACAGGACGAGGGAACGAGCAGTACTTC.

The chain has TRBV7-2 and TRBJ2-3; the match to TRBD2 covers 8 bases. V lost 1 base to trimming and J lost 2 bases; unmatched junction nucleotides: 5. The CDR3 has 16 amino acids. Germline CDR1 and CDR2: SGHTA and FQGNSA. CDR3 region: CASSLGVGRATDTQYF. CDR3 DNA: TGTGCCAGCAGCTTAGGGGTCGGGAGGGCCACAGATACGCAGTATTTT.

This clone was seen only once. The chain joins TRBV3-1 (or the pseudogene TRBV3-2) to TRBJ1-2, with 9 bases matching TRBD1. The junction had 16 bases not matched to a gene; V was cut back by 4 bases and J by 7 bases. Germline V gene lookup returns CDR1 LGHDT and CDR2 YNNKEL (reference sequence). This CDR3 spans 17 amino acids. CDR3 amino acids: CASSPPKIRTGAFGYTF. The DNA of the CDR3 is TGTGCCAGCAGCCCTCCGAAGATTAGGACAGGGGCATTTGGCTACACCTTC.

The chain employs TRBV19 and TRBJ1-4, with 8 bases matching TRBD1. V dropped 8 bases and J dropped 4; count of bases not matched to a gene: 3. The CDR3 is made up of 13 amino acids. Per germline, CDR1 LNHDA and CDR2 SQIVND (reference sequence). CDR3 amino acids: CASQGQDNEKLFF. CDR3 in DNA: TGTGCCAGTCAGGGACAGGATAATGAAAAACTGTTTTTT.

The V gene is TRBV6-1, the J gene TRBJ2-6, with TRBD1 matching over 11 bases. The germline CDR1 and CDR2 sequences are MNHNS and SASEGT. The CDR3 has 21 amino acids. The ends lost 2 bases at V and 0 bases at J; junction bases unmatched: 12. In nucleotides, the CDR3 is TGTGCCAGCAGTGAATCCCTCGGACAGGGGGCTTCTTTCTCTGGGGCCAACGTCCTGACTTTC. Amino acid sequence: CASSESLGQGASFSGANVLTF.

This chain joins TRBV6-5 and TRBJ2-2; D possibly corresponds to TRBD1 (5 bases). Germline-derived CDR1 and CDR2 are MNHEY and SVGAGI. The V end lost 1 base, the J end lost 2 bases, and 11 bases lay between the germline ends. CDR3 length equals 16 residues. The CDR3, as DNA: TGTGCCAGCAGTTACTTGGACACCAAAAACACCGGGGAGCTGTTTTTT. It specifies CASSYLDTKNTGELFF.

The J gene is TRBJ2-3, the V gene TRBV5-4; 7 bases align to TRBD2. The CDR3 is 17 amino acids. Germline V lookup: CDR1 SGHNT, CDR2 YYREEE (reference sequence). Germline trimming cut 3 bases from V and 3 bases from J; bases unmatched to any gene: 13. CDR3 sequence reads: CASSSPSGLEKTDTQYF. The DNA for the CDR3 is TGTGCCAGCAGCTCCCCCTCAGGACTAGAAAAAACAGATACGCAGTATTTT. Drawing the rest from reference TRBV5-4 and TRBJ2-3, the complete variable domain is ETGVTQSPTHLIKTRGQQVTLRCSSQSGHNTVSWYQQALGQGPQFIFQYYREEENGRGNFPPRFSGLQFPNYSSELNVNALELDDSALYLCASSSPSGLEKTDTQYFGPGTRLTVL.

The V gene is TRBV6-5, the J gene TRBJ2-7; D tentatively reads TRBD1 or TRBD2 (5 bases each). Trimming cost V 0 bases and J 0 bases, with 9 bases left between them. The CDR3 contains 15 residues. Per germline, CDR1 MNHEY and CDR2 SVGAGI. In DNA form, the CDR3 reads TGTGCCAGCAGTTACTCGGGACGGGTCTCCTACGAGCAGTACTTC. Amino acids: CASSYSGRVSYEQYF.

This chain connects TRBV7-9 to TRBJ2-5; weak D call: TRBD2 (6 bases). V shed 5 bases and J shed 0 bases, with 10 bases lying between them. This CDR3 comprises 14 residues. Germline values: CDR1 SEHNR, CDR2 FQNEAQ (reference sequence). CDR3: CASSGRDYQETQYF. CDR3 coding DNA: TGTGCCAGCAGCGGCCGGGACTACCAAGAGACCCAGTACTTC.

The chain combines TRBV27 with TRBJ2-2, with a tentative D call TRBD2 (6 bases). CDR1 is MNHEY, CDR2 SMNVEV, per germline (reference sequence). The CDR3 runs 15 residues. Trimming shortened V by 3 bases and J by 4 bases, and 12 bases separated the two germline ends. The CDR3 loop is CASSFSGRGTGELFF. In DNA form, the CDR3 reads TGTGCCAGCAGTTTCAGCGGGCGGGGCACCGGGGAGCTGTTTTTT.

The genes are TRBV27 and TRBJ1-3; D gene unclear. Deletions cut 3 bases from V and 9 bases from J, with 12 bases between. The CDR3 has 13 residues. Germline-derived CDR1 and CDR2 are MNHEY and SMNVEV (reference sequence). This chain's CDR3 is CASSFSTGSTIYF. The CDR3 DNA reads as TGTGCCAGCAGTTTCTCCACCGGGAGCACCATATATTTT.

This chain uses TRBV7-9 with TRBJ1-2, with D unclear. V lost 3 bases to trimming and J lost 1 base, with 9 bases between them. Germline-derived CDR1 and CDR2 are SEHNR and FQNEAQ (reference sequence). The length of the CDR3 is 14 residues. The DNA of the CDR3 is TGTGCCAGCAGCTTGGACGTCTTTAACTATGGCTACACCTTC. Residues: CASSLDVFNYGYTF.

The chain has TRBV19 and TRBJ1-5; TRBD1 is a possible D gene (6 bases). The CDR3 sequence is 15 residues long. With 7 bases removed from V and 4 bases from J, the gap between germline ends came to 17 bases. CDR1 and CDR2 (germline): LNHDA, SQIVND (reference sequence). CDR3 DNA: TGTGCCAGTAATCGGGGTGGACAGCCTAATCAGCCCCAGCATTTT. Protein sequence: CASNRGGQPNQPQHF.

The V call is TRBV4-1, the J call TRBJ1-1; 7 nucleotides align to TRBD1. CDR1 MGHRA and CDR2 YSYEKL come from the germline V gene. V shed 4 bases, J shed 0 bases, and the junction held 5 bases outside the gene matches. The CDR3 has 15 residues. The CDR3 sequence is CASSRGGQVNTEAFF. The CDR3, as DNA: TGCGCCAGCAGCCGAGGGGGCCAGGTGAACACTGAAGCTTTCTTT.